This T cell receptor beta chain was identified during a study of Graves' ophthalmopathy and Graves' hyperthyroidism. CDR1 and CDR2 (germline): MDHEN, SYDVKM. The CDR3 loop spans 14 amino acids. With 5 bases clipped from V and 5 bases from J, the junction kept 7 bases outside the gene matches. This clonotype was observed a single time. Additional autoimmune diseases, uncontrolled infections, pregnancy or lactation disqualified patients. Serum thyroxine and TRAb, along with clinical symptoms, thyroid ultrasound and orbital computed tomography, were what diagnosis relied on. PBMCs were obtained from 9 to 10 ml of fresh peripheral blood. RNA transcripts served as template for amplifying TCR beta CDR3 sequences. Amplification began with first-round RT-PCR using HTBI primers, then second-round multiplex PCR was performed. TCRdb recomputed calls from the multiplex PCR reads with MiXCR, one row per CDR3 protein. The top ten hold more than 1.5% of the sample, which has some 400,000 distinct CDR3 sequences, about 18% seen once.

Material: peripheral blood. V usage is TRBV28 and J usage is TRBJ2-5; 8 positions agree with TRBD2. This receptor was obtained from a woman aged 18-35 years with Graves' ophthalmopathy. For the CDR3, the DNA is TGTGCCAGCAGTCGAGCGGGAGTGCGGGAGACCCAGTACTTC. It encodes CASSRAGVRETQYF.